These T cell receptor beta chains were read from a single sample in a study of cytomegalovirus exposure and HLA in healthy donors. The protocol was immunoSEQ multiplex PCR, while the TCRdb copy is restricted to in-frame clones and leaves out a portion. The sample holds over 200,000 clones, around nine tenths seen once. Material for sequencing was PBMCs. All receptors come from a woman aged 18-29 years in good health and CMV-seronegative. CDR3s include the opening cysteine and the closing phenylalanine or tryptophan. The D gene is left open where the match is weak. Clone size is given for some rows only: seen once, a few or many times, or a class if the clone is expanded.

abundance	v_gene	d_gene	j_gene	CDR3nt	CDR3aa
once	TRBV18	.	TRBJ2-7	TGTGCCAGCTCCCCCGCCGGCGGCTCCTACGAGCAGTACTTC	CASSPAGGSYEQYF
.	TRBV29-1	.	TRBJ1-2	TGCAGCGTTGTTGGACAGACGAGGTCTAACTATGGCTACACCTTC	CSVVGQTRSNYGYTF
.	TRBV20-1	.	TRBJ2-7	TGCAGTGCTAGACCCTATGGCGAGCAGTACTTC	CSARPYGEQYF
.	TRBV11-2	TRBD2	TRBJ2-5	TGTGCCAGCAGCGGGGAGGGCCCGAAGACCCAGTACTTC	CASSGEGPKTQYF
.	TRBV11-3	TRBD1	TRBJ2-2	TGTGCCAGCAGCTCATCCGGGACAGGGAACACCGGGGAGCTGTTTTTT	CASSSSGTGNTGELFF
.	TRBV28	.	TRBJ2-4	TGTGCCAGCAGAGAAGCCGACCCGGGGGCCAAAAACATTCAGTACTTC	CASREADPGAKNIQYF
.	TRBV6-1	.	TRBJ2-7	TGTGCCAGCAGTGAAGGAGCCGAACACGAGCAGTACTTC	CASSEGAEHEQYF
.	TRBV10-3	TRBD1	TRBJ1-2	TGTGCCATCAGTAACCGGGACAGGTTAAACTATGGCTACACCTTC	CAISNRDRLNYGYTF
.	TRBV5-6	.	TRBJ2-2	TGTGCCAGCAGCTTACCCGAGTCGAACACCGGGGAGCTGTTTTTT	CASSLPESNTGELFF
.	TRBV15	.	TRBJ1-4	TGTGCCACCAGCAGCCTACAGATACTTACAACTAATGAAAAACTGTTTTTT	CATSSLQILTTNEKLFF
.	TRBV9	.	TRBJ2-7	TGTGCCAGCAGCGTAGGAGGATCGAGCTCCTACGAGCAGTACTTC	CASSVGGSSSYEQYF
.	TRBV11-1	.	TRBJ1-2	TGTGCCAGCAGCGTGGGGGGTTCAAGGACTGGCTACACCTTC	CASSVGGSRTGYTF
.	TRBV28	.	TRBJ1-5	TGTGCCAGCAGTTTGGGGGGGCCCCAGCATTTT	CASSLGGPQHF
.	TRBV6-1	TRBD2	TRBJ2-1	TGTGCCAGCAGTGGAACTAGCGGGGGGGACAATGAGCAGTTCTTC	CASSGTSGGDNEQFF
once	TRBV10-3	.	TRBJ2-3	TGTGCCATCAGTGAGTCTGCCGGAGATACGCAGTATTTT	CAISESAGDTQYF
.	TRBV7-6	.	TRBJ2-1	TGTGCCAGCAGCTTAGGAGTTTCCTTTTCCCCCAGGGGCTCCTACAATGAGCAGTTCTTC	CASSLGVSFSPRGSYNEQFF
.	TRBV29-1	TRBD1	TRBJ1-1	TGCAGCGTACCCCAGGGGGCTACTGAAGCTTTCTTT	CSVPQGATEAFF